One and the same sample provided the 30 T cell receptor beta chains below, sequenced in a study of cytomegalovirus exposure and HLA in healthy donors. 13 Jbeta primers and 60 Vbeta primers were used for the PCR. TCRdb's table, derived via immunoSEQ multiplex PCR, lists solely in-frame clones and lacks some. Recorded for this sample: some 52,000 clones. The sequencing sample was made of PBMCs. These receptors all stem from a woman in her fifties or sixties in good health and CMV-seropositive.

The V gene is TRBV19, the J gene TRBJ1-2, with a weak D call TRBD1 (6 bases). V lost 5 bases and J 2 bases, leaving 12 bases between the germline ends. The germline V gene encodes CDR1 LNHDA and CDR2 SQIVND (reference sequence). The CDR3 covers 14 residues. The CDR3 nucleotides read TGTGCCAGTAGTCCGGAGACAGGAAACTATGGCTACACCTTC. Translating it yields CASSPETGNYGYTF.

This sequence joins TRBV28 and TRBJ1-3; D remains unclear. This CDR3 spans 14 amino acids. V gave up 6 bases and J gave up 0 bases, with 9 bases separating them. The germline gives CDR1 MDHEN, CDR2 SYDVKM. The CDR3 DNA reads as TGTGCCAGCAGCACAGCATCCTCTGGAAACACCATATATTTT. Its translation is CASSTASSGNTIYF.

The genes are TRBV7-9 and TRBJ1-6; 7 bases match TRBD1. After removal of 7 bases from V and 9 bases from J, the junction contained 12 bases not matched to a gene. CDR1 SEHNR and CDR2 FQNEAQ come from the germline V gene (reference sequence). CDR3 length equals 15 residues. The DNA for the CDR3 is TGTGCCAGCACCACAGGGGCGAAGGTAGTTTCACCCCTCCACTTT. It yields the protein CASTTGAKVVSPLHF.

This rearrangement joins TRBV27 to TRBJ2-2; D gene ambiguous. Germline CDR1 MNHEY, CDR2 SMNVEV (reference sequence). The ends were cut back, 6 bases at V and 3 bases at J, with 8 bases in the middle. The CDR3 is 13 residues long. The CDR3 loop reads CASSPVYTGELFF. CDR3 DNA: TGTGCCAGCAGCCCTGTATACACCGGGGAGCTGTTTTTT.

The V call is TRBV9, the J call TRBJ2-2; 7 bases line up with TRBD1. Trimming cost V 4 bases and J 3 bases; bases outside gene matches: 9. The CDR3 is 16 residues long. CDR1 SGDLS and CDR2 YYNGEE come from the germline V gene. As DNA, the CDR3 is TGTGCCAGCAGCCCAAGGGGGCTCCGGGACACCGGGGAGCTGTTTTTT. Its translation is CASSPRGLRDTGELFF.

The V and J genes are TRBV19 and TRBJ1-2; unclear D gene. The CDR3 contains 11 residues. Deletions cut 5 bases from V and 4 bases from J, with 5 bases between. Germline CDR1 LNHDA, CDR2 SQIVND (reference sequence). This CDR3 reads CASSLAYGYTF. CDR3 bases: TGTGCCAGTAGTTTGGCCTATGGCTACACCTTC. Using reference TRBV19 and TRBJ1-2 for the parts outside the CDR3, the full variable domain is DGGITQSPKYLFRKEGQNVTLSCEQNLNHDAMYWYRQDPGQGLRLIYYSQIVNDFQKGDIAEGYSVSREKKESFPLTVTSAQKNPTAFYLCASSLAYGYTFGSGTRLTVV.

The chain links TRBV20-1 to TRBJ1-2; 7 positions match TRBD1. In germline, CDR1 is DFQATT, CDR2 SNEGSKA (reference sequence). The J segment lost 8 bases and the V segment lost 3 bases, leaving 3 bases of the junction unmatched. The CDR3 has 11 amino acids. The CDR3 sequence is CSASQGGGYTF. In DNA form, the CDR3 reads TGCAGTGCTAGCCAGGGGGGCGGCTACACCTTC.

The chain employs TRBV27 and TRBJ1-1; possible D gene TRBD1, 6 bases. CDR1 is MNHEY and CDR2 is SMNVEV in the germline V gene (reference sequence). V was trimmed by 8 bases and J by 0 bases, leaving 16 bases between them. This CDR3 has 15 amino acids. The CDR3 bases are TGTGCCAGCCGGGAGGGGAGGGGGATGAACACTGAAGCTTTCTTT. Its translation: CASREGRGMNTEAFF.

The chain uses TRBV6-5 and TRBJ1-2, with D unclear. In germline, CDR1 is MNHEY, CDR2 SVGAGI. The CDR3 is made up of 16 amino acids. Trimming pared 2 bases from V and 3 bases from J, leaving 16 bases between. CDR3 nucleotides: TGTGCCAGCAGTTACGCCGACATGCGCGGGGACTATGGCTACACCTTC. This sequence encodes CASSYADMRGDYGYTF.

CDR3 loop: CASSSRYEGTDTQYF. The CDR3 DNA sequence: TGTGCCAGCTCCTCCCGTTACGAGGGCACAGATACGCAGTATTTT. The rearrangement uses TRBV9 and TRBJ2-3; D remains unclear. Germline V gives CDR1 SGDLS, CDR2 YYNGEE. This CDR3 is 15 amino acids long. The germline V and J ends were trimmed by 7 bases and 1 base, with 16 bases remaining between them.

The chain combines TRBV6-7 with TRBJ2-7; TRBD2 matches 7 bases. TRBV6-7 belongs to the ORF category, with a function that is uncertain. Losses at the gene ends were 4 bases for V and 3 bases for J; bases not matched to a gene: 9. This CDR3 has 15 residues. CDR3 DNA sequence: TGTGCCAGCAGTTCCCCCCTAGCGGAGGGCTACGAGCAGTACTTC. Amino acids: CASSSPLAEGYEQYF.

The V call is TRBV27, the J call TRBJ2-7; 11 bases match TRBD2. Germline V gene lookup returns CDR1 MNHEY and CDR2 SMNVEV (reference sequence). The CDR3 sequence is 15 residues long. V lost 3 bases and J lost 2; bases outside the gene matches: 3. The CDR3 loop is CASSFKTSGAYEQYF. CDR3 coding DNA: TGTGCCAGCAGTTTTAAGACTAGCGGGGCCTACGAGCAGTACTTC.

V gene TRBV18 combines with J gene TRBJ1-5; D remains ambiguous. The CDR3 spans 20 residues. From germline, CDR1 is KGHSH and CDR2 LQKENI. Between the trimmed V and J ends, which lost 0 bases and 5 bases, there was a span of 26 bases. CDR3 coding DNA: TGTGCCAGCTCACCACCACCGAGCCTGGAGAGGTCGGGGTGGGATCAGCCCCAGCATTTT. Translated, it gives CASSPPPSLERSGWDQPQHF.

The chain uses TRBV7-9 and TRBJ1-1; D not certain. This CDR3 spans 14 amino acids. V was clipped by 1 base and J by 3 bases, with 9 bases between them. The V gene's germline CDR1 is SEHNR and CDR2 FQNEAQ (reference sequence). The CDR3 bases are TGTGCCAGCAGCTTAGTACCGAGGGACACTGAAGCTTTCTTT. Its translation: CASSLVPRDTEAFF.

This chain uses TRBV2 with TRBJ2-2, with D unresolved. Germline-derived CDR1 and CDR2 are SNHLY and FYNNEI. With 1 base removed from V and 0 bases from J, the gap between germline ends came to 9 bases. The CDR3 extends over 16 amino acids. The CDR3 sequence is CASSEERKPNTGELFF. DNA for the CDR3: TGTGCCAGCAGTGAAGAGAGGAAGCCGAACACCGGGGAGCTGTTTTTT.

J is TRBJ2-7 and V is TRBV11-3; no firm D call. This CDR3 is 14 amino acids long. In germline, CDR1 is SGHNT, CDR2 YENEEA. Trimming shortened V by 1 base and J by 0 bases, and 7 bases separated the two germline ends. The CDR3 DNA is TGTGCCAGCAGCTTAGGTCTGAGCTCCTACGAGCAGTACTTC. Translated, it gives CASSLGLSSYEQYF.

This CDR3 reads CASRPGTPAYEQYF. The CDR3 nucleotides are TGCGCCAGCAGACCCGGGACACCTGCCTACGAGCAGTACTTC. The chain recombines TRBV5-1 with TRBJ2-7, with TRBD1 as a possible D gene (6 bases). V lost 5 bases to trimming and J lost 2 bases, with 14 bases between them. The germline V gene has CDR1 SGHRS and CDR2 YFSETQ. The CDR3 loop spans 14 amino acids.

V is TRBV2 and J is TRBJ2-7; a possible D gene is TRBD1 (5 bases). The CDR3 contains 13 residues. Germline-derived CDR1 and CDR2 are SNHLY and FYNNEI. V was shortened by 5 bases and J by 0 bases, with 8 bases between the two germline ends. The CDR3 nucleotides are TGTGCCAGCAGTAAGACAGACTCCTACGAGCAGTACTTC. As protein: CASSKTDSYEQYF.

The chain uses TRBV9 and TRBJ2-5; D unresolved. V was trimmed by 4 bases and J by 1 base, leaving 5 bases between them. The germline gives CDR1 SGDLS, CDR2 YYNGEE. This CDR3 contains 12 residues. The CDR3 loop reads CASSPSQETQYF. The DNA of the CDR3 is TGTGCCAGCAGCCCTAGCCAAGAGACCCAGTACTTC.

The rearrangement joins TRBV2 to TRBJ2-3; D is unresolved. V lost 6 bases to trimming and J lost 0 bases, with 10 bases between them. The CDR3 has 14 amino acids. The germline V gene has CDR1 SNHLY and CDR2 FYNNEI. CDR3 residues: CASSGSTSTDTQYF. The CDR3 coding sequence is TGTGCCAGCAGCGGGTCAACGAGCACAGATACGCAGTATTTT. Combining the CDR3 with reference TRBV2 and TRBJ2-3 gives the whole variable domain EPEVTQTPSHQVTQMGQEVILRCVPISNHLYFYWYRQILGQKVEFLVSFYNNEISEKSEIFDDQFSVERPDGSNFTLKIRSTKLEDSAMYFCASSGSTSTDTQYFGPGTRLTVL.

The genes are TRBV7-2 and TRBJ1-1, with TRBD1 matching over 9 bases. This CDR3 spans 14 amino acids. The J segment lost 0 bases and the V segment lost 6 bases, leaving 2 bases of the junction unmatched. From germline, CDR1 is SGHTA and CDR2 FQGNSA. The CDR3 DNA reads TGTGCCAGCAGGGACAGGGGAATGAACACTGAAGCTTTCTTT. This translates into CASRDRGMNTEAFF.

This sequence joins TRBV25-1 and TRBJ2-7; the D gene is possibly TRBD1 (6 bases). This CDR3 is 15 amino acids long. Trimming removed 4 bases at V and 0 bases at J, with 13 bases between. Germline CDR1 reads MGHDK; CDR2 reads SYGVNS. CDR3 residues: CASSALDSSSYEQYF. In DNA form, the CDR3 reads TGTGCCAGCAGTGCCTTGGACAGCAGCTCCTACGAGCAGTACTTC.

This chain uses TRBV12-5 with TRBJ1-5, with 7 bases that match TRBD1. J was trimmed by 2 bases and V by 5 bases; bases with no gene match: 9. CDR1 is LGHNT, CDR2 FRNRAP, per germline. CDR3 length: 16 residues. The CDR3 reads CASGLEADRGNQPQHF. CDR3 DNA: TGTGCTAGTGGTCTTGAGGCCGACAGGGGCAATCAGCCCCAGCATTTT.

V is TRBV6-5 and J is TRBJ2-1; no clear D gene. This CDR3 has 15 residues. Trimming left V 0 bases short and J 2 bases short, with 8 bases between. CDR1 and CDR2 (germline): MNHEY, SVGAGI. DNA for the CDR3: TGTGCCAGCAGTTACTCACTGCACGCCTACAATGAGCAGTTCTTC. The encoded protein is CASSYSLHAYNEQFF.

The chain has TRBV5-1 and TRBJ1-2, with 10 bases fitting TRBD1. CDR1 and CDR2 from the germline V gene are SGHRS and YFSETQ. Germline trimming cut 4 bases from V and 0 bases from J; bases unmatched to any gene: 9. The CDR3 has 17 residues. This CDR3 is CASSARDRGYPNYGYTF. CDR3 DNA sequence: TGCGCCAGCAGCGCCCGGGACAGGGGCTATCCTAACTATGGCTACACCTTC.

The rearrangement uses TRBV19 and TRBJ1-1; D is perhaps TRBD1 (6 bases). The CDR3 has 13 amino acids. The V gene lost 6 bases and the J gene lost 3 bases, with 11 bases spanning the gap. Germline CDR1 reads LNHDA; CDR2 reads SQIVND (reference sequence). CDR3 DNA: TGTGCCAGTAGCCCTACAGGGTACACTGAAGCTTTCTTT. It yields the protein CASSPTGYTEAFF.

This rearrangement joins TRBV15 to TRBJ2-1, with a tentative D call TRBD2 (6 bases). Germline V gives CDR1 LNHNV, CDR2 YYDKDF (reference sequence). Trimming removed 9 bases from V and 8 bases from J, with 20 bases in between. The CDR3 spans 14 residues. The DNA of the CDR3 is TGTGCCACGGGTACTAACGGGGGATTCTATGAGCAGTTCTTC. As protein: CATGTNGGFYEQFF.

V is TRBV2 and J is TRBJ2-3, with 8 bases fitting TRBD2. The CDR3 is made up of 14 amino acids. V trimming: 5 bases; J trimming: 3 bases; junction bases outside the gene matches: 4. The germline gives CDR1 SNHLY, CDR2 FYNNEI. The CDR3 sequence is CASSLREGTDTQYF. The CDR3 nucleotides are TGTGCCAGCAGTTTACGGGAGGGGACAGATACGCAGTATTTT.

The chain joins TRBV28 to TRBJ1-1; 9 bases align to TRBD1. The length of the CDR3 is 15 residues. Germline lookup yields CDR1 MDHEN and CDR2 SYDVKM. Unmatched junction bases numbered 4, after V lost 4 bases and J lost 1 base. CDR3 in DNA: TGTGCCAGCAGTTCGCCGGGACAGGGGAACACTGAAGCTTTCTTT. Its protein is CASSSPGQGNTEAFF.

As regards this clone: The junction and the germline gene differ at one end; a read error may be behind it. The chain joins TRBV5-1 to TRBJ1-1, with D maybe TRBD1 (5 bases). Germline-derived CDR1 and CDR2 are SGHRS and YFSETQ. The CDR3 extends over 14 amino acids. The chain's CDR3 is CASSLTGMNTEDFF. CDR3 bases: TGCGCCAGCAGCTTGACAGGAATGAACACTGAAGATTTCTTT.